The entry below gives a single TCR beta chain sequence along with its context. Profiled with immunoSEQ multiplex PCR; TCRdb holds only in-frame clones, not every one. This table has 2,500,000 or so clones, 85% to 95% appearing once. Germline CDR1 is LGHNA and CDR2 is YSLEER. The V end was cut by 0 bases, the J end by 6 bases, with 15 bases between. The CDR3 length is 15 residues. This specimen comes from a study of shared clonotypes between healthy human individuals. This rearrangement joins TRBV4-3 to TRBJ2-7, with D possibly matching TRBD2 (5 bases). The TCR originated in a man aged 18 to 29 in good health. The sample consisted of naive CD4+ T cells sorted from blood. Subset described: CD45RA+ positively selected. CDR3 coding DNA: TGCGCCAGCAGCCAAGAATGGCTAGTTGGGAGCGAGCAGTACTTC. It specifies CASSQEWLVGSEQYF.